This TCR beta chain was observed in a study of blood T cell repertoires in COVID-19. The wider study: There were acute and convalescent COVID-19 samples, and they came from the United States, Italy and Spain. PBMCs, B-cell-depleted T cells, or T cells provided the cDNA or gDNA that made up the material.

V was trimmed by 5 bases and J by 9 bases, leaving 19 bases between them. The CDR3 loop spans 15 amino acids. Germline values: CDR1 KGHDR, CDR2 SFDVKD. Under the authors' procedure: Reference gene primer amplification in the assay estimated nucleated cell counts. Produced via immunoSEQ multiplex PCR; TCRdb's table is partial and in-frame only. V and J calls and clone size are given by that table; D and trimming were obtained from the DNA. The table includes 150,000 or so clones, roughly 80% detected once. The gene calls are TRBV24-1 and TRBJ2-1, with D tentatively TRBD2 (7 bases). Sequenced input: peripheral blood. The receptor comes from a woman aged 45-65 years with active or convalescent COVID-19. CDR3 sequence (DNA): TGTGCCACCAGTGCGTTGGCGGCGGGGGCGGGTGAGCAGTTCTTC. Its translation is CATSALAAGAGEQFF.